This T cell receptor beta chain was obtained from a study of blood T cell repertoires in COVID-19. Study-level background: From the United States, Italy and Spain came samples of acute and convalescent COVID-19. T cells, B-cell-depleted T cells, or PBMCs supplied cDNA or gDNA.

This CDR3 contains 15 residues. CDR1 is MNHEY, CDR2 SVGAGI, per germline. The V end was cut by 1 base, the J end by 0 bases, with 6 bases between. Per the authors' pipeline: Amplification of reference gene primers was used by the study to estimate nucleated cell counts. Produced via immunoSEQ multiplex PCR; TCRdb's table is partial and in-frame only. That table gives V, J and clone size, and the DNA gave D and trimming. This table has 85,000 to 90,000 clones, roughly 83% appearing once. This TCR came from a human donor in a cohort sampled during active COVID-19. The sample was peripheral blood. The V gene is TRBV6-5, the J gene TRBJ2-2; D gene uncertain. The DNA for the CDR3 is TGTGCCAGCAGTTACTTGGCTTCGAACACCGGGGAGCTGTTTTTT. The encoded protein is CASSYLASNTGELFF.